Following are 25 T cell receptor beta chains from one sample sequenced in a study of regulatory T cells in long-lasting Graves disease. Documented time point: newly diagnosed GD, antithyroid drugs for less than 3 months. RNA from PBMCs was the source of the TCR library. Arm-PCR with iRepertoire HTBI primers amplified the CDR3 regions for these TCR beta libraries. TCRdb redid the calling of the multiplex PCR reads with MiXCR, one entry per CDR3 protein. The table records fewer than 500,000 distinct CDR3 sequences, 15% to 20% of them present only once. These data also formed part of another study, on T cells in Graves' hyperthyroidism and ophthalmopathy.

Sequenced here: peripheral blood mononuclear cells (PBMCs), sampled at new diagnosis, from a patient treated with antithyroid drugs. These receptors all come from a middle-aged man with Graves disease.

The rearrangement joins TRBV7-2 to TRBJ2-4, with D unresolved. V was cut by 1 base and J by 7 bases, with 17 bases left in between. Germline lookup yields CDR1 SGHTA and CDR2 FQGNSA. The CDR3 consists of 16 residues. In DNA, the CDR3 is TGTGCCAGCAGCTTAGTAGTCCGGCGCGGTGGGAACATTCAGTACTTC. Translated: CASSLVVRRGGNIQYF.

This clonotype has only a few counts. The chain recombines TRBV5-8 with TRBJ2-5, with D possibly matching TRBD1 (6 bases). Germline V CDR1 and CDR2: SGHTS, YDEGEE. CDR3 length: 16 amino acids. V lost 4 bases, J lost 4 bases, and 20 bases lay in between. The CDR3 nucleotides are TGTGCCAGCAGCCCACGAAGGGGGAAGGGCAGAGAGACCCAGTACTTC. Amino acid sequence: CASSPRRGKGRETQYF. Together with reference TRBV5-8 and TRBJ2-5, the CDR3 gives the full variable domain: EAGVTQSPTHLIKTRGQQATLRCSPISGHTSVYWYQQALGLGLQFLLWYDEGEERNRGNFPPRFSGRQFPNYSSELNVNALELEDSALYLCASSPRRGKGRETQYFGPGTRLLVL.

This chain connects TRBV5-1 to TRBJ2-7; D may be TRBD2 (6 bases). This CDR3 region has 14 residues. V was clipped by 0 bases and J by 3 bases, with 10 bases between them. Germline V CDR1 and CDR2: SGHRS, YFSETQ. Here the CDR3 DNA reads TGCGCCAGCAGCTTGGCGGGAGAGGTCTACGAGCAGTACTTC. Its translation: CASSLAGEVYEQYF.

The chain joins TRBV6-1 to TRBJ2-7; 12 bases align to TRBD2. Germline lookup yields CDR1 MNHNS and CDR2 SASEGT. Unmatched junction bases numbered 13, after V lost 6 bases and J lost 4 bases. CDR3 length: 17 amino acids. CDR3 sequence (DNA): TGTGCCAGCAGGACGATGACTAGCGGGGGAACTACTTACGAGCAGTACTTC. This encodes CASRTMTSGGTTYEQYF.

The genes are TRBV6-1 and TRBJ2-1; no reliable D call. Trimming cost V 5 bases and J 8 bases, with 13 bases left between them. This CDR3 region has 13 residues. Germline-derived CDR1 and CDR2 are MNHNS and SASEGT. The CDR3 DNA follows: TGTGCCAGCAGTCCAGCCGGTGAGGATGAGCAGTTCTTC. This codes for CASSPAGEDEQFF.

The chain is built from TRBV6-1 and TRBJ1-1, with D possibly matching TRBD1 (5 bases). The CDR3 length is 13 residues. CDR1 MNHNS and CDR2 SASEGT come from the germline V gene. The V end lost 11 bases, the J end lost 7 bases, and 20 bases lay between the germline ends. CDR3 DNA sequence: TGTGCCGCCTCAGGGATCAGTAGTAGTGAAGCTTTCTTT. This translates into CAASGISSSEAFF.

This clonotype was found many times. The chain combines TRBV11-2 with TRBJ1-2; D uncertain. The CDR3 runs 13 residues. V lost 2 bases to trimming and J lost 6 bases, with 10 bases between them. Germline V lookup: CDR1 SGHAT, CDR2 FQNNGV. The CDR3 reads CASSLPGLNGYTF. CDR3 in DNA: TGTGCCAGCAGCTTACCCGGGCTCAATGGCTACACCTTC.

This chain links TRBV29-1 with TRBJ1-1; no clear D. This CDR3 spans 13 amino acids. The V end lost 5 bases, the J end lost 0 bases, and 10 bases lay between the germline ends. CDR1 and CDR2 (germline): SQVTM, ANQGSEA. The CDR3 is CSVRGRMNTEAFF. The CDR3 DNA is TGCAGCGTTAGAGGACGGATGAACACTGAAGCTTTCTTT.

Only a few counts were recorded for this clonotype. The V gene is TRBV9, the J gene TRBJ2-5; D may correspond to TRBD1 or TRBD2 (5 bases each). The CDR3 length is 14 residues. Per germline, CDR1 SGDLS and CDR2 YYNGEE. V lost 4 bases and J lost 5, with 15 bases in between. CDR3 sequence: CASSNLRGRETQYF. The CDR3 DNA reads TGTGCCAGCAGCAACCTGAGGGGCCGGGAGACCCAGTACTTC.

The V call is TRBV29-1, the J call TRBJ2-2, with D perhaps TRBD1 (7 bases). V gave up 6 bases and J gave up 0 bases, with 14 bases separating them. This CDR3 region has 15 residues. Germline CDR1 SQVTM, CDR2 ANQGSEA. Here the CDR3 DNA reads TGCAGCGTGGAGGAGGGACAGACGAACACCGGGGAGCTGTTTTTT. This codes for CSVEEGQTNTGELFF.

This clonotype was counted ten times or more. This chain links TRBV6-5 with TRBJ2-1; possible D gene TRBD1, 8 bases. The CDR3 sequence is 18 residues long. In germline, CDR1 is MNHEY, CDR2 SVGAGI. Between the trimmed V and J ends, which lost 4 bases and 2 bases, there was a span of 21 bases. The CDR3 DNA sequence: TGTGCCAGCAGTTCTCAGGGGGCGGGAGCTACTCCCTACAATGAGCAGTTCTTC. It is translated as CASSSQGAGATPYNEQFF.

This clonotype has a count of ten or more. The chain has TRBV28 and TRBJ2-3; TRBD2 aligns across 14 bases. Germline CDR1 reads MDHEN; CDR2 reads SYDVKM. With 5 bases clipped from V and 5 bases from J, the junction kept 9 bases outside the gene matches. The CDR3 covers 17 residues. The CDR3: CASSPAGLAGVVDTQYF. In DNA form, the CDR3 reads TGTGCCAGCAGTCCCGCGGGACTAGCGGGAGTGGTAGATACGCAGTATTTT.

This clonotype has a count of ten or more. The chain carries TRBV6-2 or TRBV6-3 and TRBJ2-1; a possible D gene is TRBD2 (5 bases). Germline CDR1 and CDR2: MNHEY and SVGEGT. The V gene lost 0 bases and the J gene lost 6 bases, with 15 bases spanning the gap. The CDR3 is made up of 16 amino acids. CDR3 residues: CASSYSSTSSFNEQFF. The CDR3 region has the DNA TGTGCCAGCAGTTACTCGAGTACTAGTTCTTTCAATGAGCAGTTCTTC.

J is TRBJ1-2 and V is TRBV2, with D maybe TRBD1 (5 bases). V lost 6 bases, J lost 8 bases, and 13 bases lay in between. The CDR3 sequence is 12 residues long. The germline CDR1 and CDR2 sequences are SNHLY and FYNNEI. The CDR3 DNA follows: TGTGCCAGCAGCAGGGCCCTGAGAGGCTACACCTTC. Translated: CASSRALRGYTF.

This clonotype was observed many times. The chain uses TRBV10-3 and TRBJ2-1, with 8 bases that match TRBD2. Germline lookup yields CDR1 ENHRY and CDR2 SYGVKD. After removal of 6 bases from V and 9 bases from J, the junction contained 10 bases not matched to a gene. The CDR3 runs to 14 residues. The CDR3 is CAIRMPTSVGEQFF. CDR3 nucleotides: TGTGCCATCAGGATGCCGACTAGCGTTGGTGAGCAGTTCTTC.

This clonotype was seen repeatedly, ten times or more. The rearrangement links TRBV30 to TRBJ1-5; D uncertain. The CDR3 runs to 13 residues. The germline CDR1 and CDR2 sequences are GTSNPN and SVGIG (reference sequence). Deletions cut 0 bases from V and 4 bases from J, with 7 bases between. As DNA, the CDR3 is TGTGCCTGGAGTGTCGGCCGTAATCAGCCCCAGCATTTT. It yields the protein CAWSVGRNQPQHF. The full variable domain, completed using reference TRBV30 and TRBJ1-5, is SQTIHQWPATLVQPVGSPLSLECTVEGTSNPNLYWYRQAAGRGLQLLFYSVGIGQISSEVPQNLSASRPQDRQFILSSKKLLLSDSGFYLCAWSVGRNQPQHFGDGTRLSIL.

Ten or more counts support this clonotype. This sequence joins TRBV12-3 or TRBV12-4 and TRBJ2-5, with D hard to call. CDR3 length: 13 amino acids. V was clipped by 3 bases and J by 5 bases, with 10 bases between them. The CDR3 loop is CASSLGRIETQYF. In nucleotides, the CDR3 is TGTGCCAGCAGTTTGGGCCGCATCGAGACCCAGTACTTC.

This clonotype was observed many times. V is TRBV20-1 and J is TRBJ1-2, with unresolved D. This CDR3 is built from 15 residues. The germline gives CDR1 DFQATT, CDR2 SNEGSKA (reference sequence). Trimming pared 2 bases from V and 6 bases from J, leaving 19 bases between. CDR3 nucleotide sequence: TGCAGTGCTAGACTGTCTGGGGAATTTGCAGATGGCTACACCTTC. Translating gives CSARLSGEFADGYTF.

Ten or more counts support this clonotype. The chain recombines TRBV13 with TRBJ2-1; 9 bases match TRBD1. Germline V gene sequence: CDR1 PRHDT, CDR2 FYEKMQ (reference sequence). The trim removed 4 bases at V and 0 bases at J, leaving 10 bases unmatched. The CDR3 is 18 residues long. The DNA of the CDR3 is TGTGCCAGCAGCTACTTGGGAGACAGGGGGGTCTCCTACAATGAGCAGTTCTTC. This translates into CASSYLGDRGVSYNEQFF.

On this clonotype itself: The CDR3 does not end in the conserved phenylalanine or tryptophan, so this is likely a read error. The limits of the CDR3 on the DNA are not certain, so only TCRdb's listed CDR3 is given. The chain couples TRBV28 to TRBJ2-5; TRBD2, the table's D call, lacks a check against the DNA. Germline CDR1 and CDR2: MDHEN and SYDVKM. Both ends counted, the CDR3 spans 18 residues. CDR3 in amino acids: CASSPRTSGTILFKTQYL.

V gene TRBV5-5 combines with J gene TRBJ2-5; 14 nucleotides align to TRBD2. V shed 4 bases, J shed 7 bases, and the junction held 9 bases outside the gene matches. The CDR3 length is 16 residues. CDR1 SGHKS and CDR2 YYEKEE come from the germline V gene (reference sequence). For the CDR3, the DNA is TGTGCCAGCAGCGGGGGACTAGCGGGAGAAAAGTGGACCCAGTACTTC. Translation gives CASSGGLAGEKWTQYF.

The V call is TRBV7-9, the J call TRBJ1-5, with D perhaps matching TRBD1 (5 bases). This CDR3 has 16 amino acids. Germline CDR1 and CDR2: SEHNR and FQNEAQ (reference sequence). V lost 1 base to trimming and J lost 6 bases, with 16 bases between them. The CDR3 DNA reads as TGTGCCAGCAGCTTAGTACTTGGGGACGGCGGTCAGCCCCAGCATTTT. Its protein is CASSLVLGDGGQPQHF.

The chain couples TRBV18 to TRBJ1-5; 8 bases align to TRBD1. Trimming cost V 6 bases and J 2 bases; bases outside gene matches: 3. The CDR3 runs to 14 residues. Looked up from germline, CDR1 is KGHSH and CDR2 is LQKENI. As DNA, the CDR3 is TGTGCCAGCTCCCCGGACAGGGGCAATCAGCCCCAGCATTTT. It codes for CASSPDRGNQPQHF.

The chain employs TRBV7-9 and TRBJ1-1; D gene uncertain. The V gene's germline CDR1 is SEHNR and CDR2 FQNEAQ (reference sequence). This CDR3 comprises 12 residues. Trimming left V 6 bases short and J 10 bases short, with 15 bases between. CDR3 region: CASSPSDAGAFF. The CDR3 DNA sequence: TGTGCCAGCAGTCCTTCGGACGCCGGAGCTTTCTTT.

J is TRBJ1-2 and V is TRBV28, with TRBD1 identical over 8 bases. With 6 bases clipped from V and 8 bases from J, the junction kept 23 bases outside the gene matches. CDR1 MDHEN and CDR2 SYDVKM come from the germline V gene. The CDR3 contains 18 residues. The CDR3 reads CASRINNKDPRGRTGYTF. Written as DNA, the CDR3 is TGTGCCAGCAGGATTAATAATAAGGATCCCAGGGGGCGTACAGGCTACACCTTC.